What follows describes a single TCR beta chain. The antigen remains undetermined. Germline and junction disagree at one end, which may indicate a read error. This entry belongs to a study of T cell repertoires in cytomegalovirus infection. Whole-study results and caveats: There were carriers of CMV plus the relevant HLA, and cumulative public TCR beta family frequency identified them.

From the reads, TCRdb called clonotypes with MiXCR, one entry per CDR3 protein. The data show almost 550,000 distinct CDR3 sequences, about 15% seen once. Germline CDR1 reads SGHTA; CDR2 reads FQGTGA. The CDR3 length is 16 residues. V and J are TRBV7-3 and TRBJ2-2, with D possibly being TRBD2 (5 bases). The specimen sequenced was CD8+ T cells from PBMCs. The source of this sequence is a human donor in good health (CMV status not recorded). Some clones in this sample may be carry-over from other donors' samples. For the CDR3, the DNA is TGTGCAAGCAGCGAACAGTCCCGCACGAAAACCGGGGATATGTTTTTT. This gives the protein CASSEQSRTKTGDMFF.